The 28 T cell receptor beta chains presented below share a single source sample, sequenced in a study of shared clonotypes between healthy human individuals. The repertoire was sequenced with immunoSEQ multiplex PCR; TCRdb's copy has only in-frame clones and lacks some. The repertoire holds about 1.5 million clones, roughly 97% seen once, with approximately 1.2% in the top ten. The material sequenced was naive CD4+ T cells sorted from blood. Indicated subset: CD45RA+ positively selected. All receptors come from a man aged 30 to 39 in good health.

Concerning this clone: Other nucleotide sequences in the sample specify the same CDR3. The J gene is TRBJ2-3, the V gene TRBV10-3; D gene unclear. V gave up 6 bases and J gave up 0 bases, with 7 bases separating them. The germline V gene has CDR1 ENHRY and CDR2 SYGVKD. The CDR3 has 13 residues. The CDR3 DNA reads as TGTGCCATCAGCGGAGCTAGCACAGATACGCAGTATTTT. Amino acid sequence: CAISGASTDTQYF.

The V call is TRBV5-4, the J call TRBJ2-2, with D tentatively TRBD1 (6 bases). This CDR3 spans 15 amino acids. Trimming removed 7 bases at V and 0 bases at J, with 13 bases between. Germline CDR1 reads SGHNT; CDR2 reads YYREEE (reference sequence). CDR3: CASDTGTSNTGELFF. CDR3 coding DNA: TGTGCCAGCGATACCGGGACATCGAACACCGGGGAGCTGTTTTTT. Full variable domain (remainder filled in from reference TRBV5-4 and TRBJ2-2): ETGVTQSPTHLIKTRGQQVTLRCSSQSGHNTVSWYQQALGQGPQFIFQYYREEENGRGNFPPRFSGLQFPNYSSELNVNALELDDSALYLCASDTGTSNTGELFFGEGSRLTVL.

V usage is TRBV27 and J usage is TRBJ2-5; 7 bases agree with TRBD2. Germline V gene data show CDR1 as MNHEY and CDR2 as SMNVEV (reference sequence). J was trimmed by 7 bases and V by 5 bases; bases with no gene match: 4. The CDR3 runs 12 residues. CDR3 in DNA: TGTGCCAGCAGTCGGGGGGTGGGGACCCAGTACTTC. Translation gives CASSRGVGTQYF.

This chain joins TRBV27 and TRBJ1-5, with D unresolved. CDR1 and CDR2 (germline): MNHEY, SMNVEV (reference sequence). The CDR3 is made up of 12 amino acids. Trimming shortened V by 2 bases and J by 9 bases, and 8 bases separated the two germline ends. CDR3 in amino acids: CASSLPPGPQHF. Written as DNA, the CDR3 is TGTGCCAGCAGTTTACCGCCCGGGCCCCAGCATTTT.

CDR3 sequence: CASSDRTVYNEQFF. DNA for the CDR3: TGTGCCAGCAGTGATCGGACAGTATACAATGAGCAGTTCTTC. The chain uses TRBV6-1 and TRBJ2-1, with D perhaps matching TRBD1 (6 bases). CDR1 and CDR2 (germline): MNHNS, SASEGT. The CDR3 has 14 residues. V lost 3 bases to trimming and J lost 4 bases, with 10 bases between them.

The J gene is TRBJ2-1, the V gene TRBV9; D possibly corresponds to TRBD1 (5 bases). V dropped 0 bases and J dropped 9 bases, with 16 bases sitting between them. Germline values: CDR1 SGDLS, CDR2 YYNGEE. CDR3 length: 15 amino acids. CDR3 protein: CASSVAVELGVEQFF. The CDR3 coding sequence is TGTGCCAGCAGCGTAGCCGTGGAGCTAGGGGTTGAGCAGTTCTTC.

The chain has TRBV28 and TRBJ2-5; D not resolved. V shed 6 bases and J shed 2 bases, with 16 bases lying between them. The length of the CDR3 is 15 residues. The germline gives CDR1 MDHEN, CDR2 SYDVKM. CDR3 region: CASSPLGEPQETQYF. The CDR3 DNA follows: TGTGCCAGCAGCCCCTTGGGCGAGCCTCAAGAGACCCAGTACTTC.

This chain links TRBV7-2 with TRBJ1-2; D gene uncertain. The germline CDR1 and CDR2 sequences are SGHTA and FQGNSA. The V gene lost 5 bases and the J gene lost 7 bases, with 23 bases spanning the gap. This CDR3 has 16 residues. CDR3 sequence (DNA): TGTGCCAGCAGCCAATACCGCGGCTCCAGCGGCGGTGGCTACACCTTC. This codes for CASSQYRGSSGGGYTF.

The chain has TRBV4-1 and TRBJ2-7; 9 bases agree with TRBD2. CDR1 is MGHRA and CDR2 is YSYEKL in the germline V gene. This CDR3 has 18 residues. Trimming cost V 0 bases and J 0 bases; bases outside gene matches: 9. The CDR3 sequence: CASSQDYPTSGSSYEQYF. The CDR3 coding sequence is TGCGCCAGCAGCCAAGATTACCCGACTAGCGGTAGCTCCTACGAGCAGTACTTC.

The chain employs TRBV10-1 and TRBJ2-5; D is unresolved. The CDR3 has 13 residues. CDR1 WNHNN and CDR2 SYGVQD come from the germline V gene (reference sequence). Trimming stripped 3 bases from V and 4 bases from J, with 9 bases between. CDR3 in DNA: TGCGCCAGCAGTGACGGCAGCGTAGAGACCCAGTACTTC. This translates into CASSDGSVETQYF.

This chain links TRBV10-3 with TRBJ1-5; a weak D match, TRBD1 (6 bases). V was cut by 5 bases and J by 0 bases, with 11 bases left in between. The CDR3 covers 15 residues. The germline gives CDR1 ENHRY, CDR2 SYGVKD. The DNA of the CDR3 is TGTGCCATCAGTTCAGGGGAGAATAGCAATCAGCCCCAGCATTTT. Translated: CAISSGENSNQPQHF.

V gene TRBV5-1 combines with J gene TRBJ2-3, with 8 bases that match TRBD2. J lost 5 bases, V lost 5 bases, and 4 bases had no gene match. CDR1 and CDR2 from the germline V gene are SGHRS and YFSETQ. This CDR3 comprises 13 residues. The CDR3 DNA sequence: TGCGCCAGCAGGACTAGCGTTTTAGATACGCAGTATTTT. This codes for CASRTSVLDTQYF.

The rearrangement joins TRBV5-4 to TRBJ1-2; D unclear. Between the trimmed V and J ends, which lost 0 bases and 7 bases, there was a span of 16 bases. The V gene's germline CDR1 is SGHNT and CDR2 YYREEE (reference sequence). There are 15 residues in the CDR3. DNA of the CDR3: TGTGCCAGCAGCTTGGTTTGGCCGGAGGAAGGTGGCTACACCTTC. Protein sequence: CASSLVWPEEGGYTF.

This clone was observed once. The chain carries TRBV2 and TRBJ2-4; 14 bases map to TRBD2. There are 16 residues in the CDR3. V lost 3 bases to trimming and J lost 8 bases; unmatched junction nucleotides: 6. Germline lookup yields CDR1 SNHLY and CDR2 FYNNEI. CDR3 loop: CASSDFGTSGRHIQYF. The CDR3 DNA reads TGTGCCAGCAGTGACTTCGGGACTAGCGGGAGACACATTCAGTACTTC.

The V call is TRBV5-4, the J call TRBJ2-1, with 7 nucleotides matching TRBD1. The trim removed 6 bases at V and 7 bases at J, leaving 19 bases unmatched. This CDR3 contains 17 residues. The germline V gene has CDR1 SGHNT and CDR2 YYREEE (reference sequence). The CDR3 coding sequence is TGTGCCAGCAACCCCGTTCGAGGTCAGGGGGAAGGAAATGAGCAGTTCTTC. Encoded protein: CASNPVRGQGEGNEQFF.

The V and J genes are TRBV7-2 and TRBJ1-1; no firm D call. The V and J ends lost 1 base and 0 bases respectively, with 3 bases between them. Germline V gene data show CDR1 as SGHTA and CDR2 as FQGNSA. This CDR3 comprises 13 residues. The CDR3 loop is CASSLELNTEAFF. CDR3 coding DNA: TGTGCCAGCAGCTTAGAACTGAACACTGAAGCTTTCTTT.

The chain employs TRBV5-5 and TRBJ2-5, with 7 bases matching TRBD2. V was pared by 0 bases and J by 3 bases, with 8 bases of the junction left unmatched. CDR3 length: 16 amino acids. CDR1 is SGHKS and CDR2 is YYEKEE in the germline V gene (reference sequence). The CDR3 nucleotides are TGTGCCAGCAGCTTGGGAGGGACCCGGGGGGAAGAGACCCAGTACTTC. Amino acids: CASSLGGTRGEETQYF. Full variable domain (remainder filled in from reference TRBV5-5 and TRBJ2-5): DAGVTQSPTHLIKTRGQQVTLRCSPISGHKSVSWYQQVLGQGPQFIFQYYEKEERGRGNFPDRFSARQFPNYSSELNVNALLLGDSALYLCASSLGGTRGEETQYFGPGTRLLVL.

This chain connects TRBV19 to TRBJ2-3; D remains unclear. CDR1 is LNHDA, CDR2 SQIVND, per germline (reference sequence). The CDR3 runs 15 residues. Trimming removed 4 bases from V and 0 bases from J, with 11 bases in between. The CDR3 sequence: CASSTRKASTDTQYF. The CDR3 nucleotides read TGTGCCAGTAGTACCCGTAAAGCGAGCACAGATACGCAGTATTTT.

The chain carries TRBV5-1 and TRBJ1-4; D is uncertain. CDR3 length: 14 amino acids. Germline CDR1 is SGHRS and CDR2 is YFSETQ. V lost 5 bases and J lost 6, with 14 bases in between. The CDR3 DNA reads TGCGCCAGCAGTTTCAGCGGGCCTGATGAAAAACTGTTTTTT. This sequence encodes CASSFSGPDEKLFF. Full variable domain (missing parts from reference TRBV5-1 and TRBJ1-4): KAGVTQTPRYLIKTRGQQVTLSCSPISGHRSVSWYQQTPGQGLQFLFEYFSETQRNKGNFPGRFSGRQFSNSRSEMNVSTLELGDSALYLCASSFSGPDEKLFFGSGTQLSVL.

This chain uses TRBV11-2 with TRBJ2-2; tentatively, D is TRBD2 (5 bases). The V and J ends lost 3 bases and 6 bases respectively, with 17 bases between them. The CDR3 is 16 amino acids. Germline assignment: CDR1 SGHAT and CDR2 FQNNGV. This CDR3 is CASSLGLFPGSGELFF. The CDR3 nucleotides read TGTGCCAGCAGCTTGGGTTTGTTCCCGGGATCCGGGGAGCTGTTTTTT. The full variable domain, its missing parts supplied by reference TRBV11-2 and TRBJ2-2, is EAGVAQSPRYKIIEKRQSVAFWCNPISGHATLYWYQQILGQGPKLLIQFQNNGVVDDSQLPKDRFSAERLKGVDSTLKIQPAKLEDSAVYLCASSLGLFPGSGELFFGEGSRLTVL.

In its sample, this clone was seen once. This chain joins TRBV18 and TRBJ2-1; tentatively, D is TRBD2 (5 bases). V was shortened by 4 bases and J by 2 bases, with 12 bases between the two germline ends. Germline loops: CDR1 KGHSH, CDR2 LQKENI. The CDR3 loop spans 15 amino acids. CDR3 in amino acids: CASSLNAGAYNEQFF. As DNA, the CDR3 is TGTGCCAGCTCACTCAACGCGGGTGCCTACAATGAGCAGTTCTTC.

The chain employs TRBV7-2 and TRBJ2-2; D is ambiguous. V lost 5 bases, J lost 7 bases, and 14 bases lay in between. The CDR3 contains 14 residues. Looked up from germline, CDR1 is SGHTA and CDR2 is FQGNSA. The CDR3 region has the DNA TGTGCCAGCAGCCGATTAAAGTCGGGCGGGGAGCTGTTTTTT. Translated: CASSRLKSGGELFF.

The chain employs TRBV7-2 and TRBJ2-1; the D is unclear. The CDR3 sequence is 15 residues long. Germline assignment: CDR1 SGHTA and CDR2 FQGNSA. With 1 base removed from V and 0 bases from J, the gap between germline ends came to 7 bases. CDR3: CASSLGSRSYNEQFF. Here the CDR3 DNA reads TGTGCCAGCAGCTTAGGGAGCCGCTCCTACAATGAGCAGTTCTTC. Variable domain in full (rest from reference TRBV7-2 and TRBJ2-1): GAGVSQSPSNKVTEKGKDVELRCDPISGHTALYWYRQSLGQGLEFLIYFQGNSAPDKSGLPSDRFSAERTGGSVSTLTIQRTQQEDSAVYLCASSLGSRSYNEQFFGPGTRLTVL.

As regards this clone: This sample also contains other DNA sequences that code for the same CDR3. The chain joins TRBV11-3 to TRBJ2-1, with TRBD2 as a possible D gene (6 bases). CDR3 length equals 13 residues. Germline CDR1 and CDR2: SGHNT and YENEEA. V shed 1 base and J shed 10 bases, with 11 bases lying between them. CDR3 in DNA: TGTGCCAGCAGCTTAGGTAGTCGGGGGGAGCAGTTCTTC. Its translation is CASSLGSRGEQFF.

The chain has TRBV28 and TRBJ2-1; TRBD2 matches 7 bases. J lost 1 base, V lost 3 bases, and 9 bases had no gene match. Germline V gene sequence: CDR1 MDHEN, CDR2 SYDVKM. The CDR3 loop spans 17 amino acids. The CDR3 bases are TGTGCCAGCAGTTTCGACGGCGGGAGTGGTTCCTACAATGAGCAGTTCTTC. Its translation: CASSFDGGSGSYNEQFF.

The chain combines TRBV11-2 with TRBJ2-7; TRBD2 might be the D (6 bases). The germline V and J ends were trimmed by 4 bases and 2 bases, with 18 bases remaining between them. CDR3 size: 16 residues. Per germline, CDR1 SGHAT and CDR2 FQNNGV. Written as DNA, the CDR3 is TGTGCCAGCAGCTCCGAGACTAGGTTGGGTACCTACGAGCAGTACTTC. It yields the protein CASSSETRLGTYEQYF. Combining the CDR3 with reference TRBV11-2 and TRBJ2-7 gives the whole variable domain EAGVAQSPRYKIIEKRQSVAFWCNPISGHATLYWYQQILGQGPKLLIQFQNNGVVDDSQLPKDRFSAERLKGVDSTLKIQPAKLEDSAVYLCASSSETRLGTYEQYFGPGTRLTVT.

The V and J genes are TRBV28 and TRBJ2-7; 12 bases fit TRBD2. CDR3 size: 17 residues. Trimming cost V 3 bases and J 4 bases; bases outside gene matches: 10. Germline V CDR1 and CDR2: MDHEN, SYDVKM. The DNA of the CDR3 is TGTGCCAGCAGTTTCACGTTGACTAGCGGGAGTGGGTACGAGCAGTACTTC. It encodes CASSFTLTSGSGYEQYF.

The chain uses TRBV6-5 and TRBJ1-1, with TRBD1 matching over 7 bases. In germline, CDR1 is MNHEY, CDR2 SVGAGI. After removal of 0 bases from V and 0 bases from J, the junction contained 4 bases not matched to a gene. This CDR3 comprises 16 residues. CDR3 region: CASSYSAGGVNTEAFF. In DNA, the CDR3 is TGTGCCAGCAGTTACTCGGCAGGGGGTGTGAACACTGAAGCTTTCTTT.